This T cell receptor beta chain was captured in a study of technical replicates of blood from a handful of donors. Germline lookup yields CDR1 SGHRS and CDR2 YFSETQ. This CDR3 spans 17 amino acids. V was clipped by 4 bases and J by 7 bases; unmatched bases: 18. Generated by immunoSEQ multiplex PCR, the TCRdb table keeps only in-frame clones and is missing some. The data show 75,000 to 95,000 clones, with 85% to 95% seen just once and under 0.3% held by the top ten. The TCR was taken from a human donor in good health. The gene calls are TRBV5-1 and TRBJ1-1; 8 nucleotides agree with TRBD1. Sequencing was carried out using T cells isolated from PBMCs. Here the CDR3 DNA reads TGCGCCAGCAGCCTAGGACAGGGTGTCCCCAAACGCTATGAAGCTTTCTTT. Encoded protein: CASSLGQGVPKRYEAFF.